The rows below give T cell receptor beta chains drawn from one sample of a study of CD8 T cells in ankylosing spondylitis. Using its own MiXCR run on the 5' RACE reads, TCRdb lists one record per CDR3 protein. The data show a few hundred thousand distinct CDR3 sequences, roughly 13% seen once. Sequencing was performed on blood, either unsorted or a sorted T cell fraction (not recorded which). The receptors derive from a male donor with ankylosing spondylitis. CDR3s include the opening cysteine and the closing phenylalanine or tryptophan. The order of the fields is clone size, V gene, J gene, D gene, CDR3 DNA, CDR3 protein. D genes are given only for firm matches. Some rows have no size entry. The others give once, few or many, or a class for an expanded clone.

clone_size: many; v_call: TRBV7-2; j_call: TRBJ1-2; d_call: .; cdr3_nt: TGTGCCAGCAGCTTAGAGGTCAGCCACTATGGCTACACCTTC; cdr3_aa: CASSLEVSHYGYTF
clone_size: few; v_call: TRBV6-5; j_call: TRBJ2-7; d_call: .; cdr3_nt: TGTGCCAGCAGTTACTCGAAGCCTTCCTACGAGCAGTACTTC; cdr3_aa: CASSYSKPSYEQYF
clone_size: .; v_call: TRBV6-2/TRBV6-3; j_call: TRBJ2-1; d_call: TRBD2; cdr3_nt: TGTGCCAGCAGTTTGAGGGGGAGCGGGGGTGAAAATGAGCAGTTCTTC; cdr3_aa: CASSLRGSGGENEQFF
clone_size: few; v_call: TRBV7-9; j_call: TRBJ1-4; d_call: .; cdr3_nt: TGTGCCAGCAGCTTAAATGGGGGCCTTACTAATGAAAAACTGTTTTTT; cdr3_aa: CASSLNGGLTNEKLFF
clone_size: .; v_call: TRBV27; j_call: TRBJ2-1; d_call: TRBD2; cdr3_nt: TGTGCCAGCAGTTACGAGCGGGACGAGCAGTTCTTC; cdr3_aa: CASSYERDEQFF
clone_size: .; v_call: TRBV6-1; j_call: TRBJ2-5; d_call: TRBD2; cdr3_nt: TGTGCCAGCAGTGTCACTAGCGGGAAAGAGACCCAGTACTTC; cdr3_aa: CASSVTSGKETQYF
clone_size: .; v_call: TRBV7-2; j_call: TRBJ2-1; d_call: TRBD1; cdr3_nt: TGTGCCAGCAGCTTAGAGCAGGGGGCTGATGAGCAGTTCTTC; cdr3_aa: CASSLEQGADEQFF
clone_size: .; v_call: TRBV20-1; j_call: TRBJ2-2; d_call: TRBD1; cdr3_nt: TGCAGTGCTAAAACCCACAGGGGGGATCTGAACACCGGGGAGCTGTTTTTT; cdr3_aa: CSAKTHRGDLNTGELFF
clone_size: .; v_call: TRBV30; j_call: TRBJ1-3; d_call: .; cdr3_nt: TGTGCCTGGAGTGTATCGGGAAGAAACACCATATATTTT; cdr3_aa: CAWSVSGRNTIYF
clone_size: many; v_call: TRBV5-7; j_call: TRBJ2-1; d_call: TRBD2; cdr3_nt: TGTGCCAGCAGCTCGCTGGGGGGACTAGCGGAACCCAATGAGCAGTTCTTC; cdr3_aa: CASSSLGGLAEPNEQFF
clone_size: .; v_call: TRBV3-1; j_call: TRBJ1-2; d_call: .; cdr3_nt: TGTGCCAGCAGCCAAGGTGGAGTGAAGTACCAGGAAAACTATGGCTACACCTTC; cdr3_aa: CASSQGGVKYQENYGYTF
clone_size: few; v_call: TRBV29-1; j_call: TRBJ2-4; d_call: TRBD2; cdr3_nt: TGCAGCGTTGAAGCCCCCTCCGGGAGGTTCCGAAACATTCAGTACTTC; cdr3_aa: CSVEAPSGRFRNIQYF
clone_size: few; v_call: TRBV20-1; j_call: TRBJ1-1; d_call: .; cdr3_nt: TGCAGTGCTGAAGTCCCCGGGACTCCTATTAGTTTATTT; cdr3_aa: CSAEVPGTPISLF
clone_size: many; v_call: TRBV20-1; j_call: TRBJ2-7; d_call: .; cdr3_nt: TGCAGTGCGGACGACATGGGTGAGCAGTACTTC; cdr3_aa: CSADDMGEQYF
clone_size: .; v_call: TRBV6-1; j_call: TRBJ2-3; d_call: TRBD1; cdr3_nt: TGTGCCAGCAGACCCCCTCCGGGACAGGAGGTAGATACGCAGTATTTT; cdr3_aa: CASRPPPGQEVDTQYF
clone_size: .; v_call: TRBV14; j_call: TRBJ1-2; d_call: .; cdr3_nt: TGTGCCAGCAGCCCCCAAGGTGGGACACCACAATATGGCTACACCTTC; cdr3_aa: CASSPQGGTPQYGYTF
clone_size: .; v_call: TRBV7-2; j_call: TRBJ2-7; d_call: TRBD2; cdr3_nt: TGTGCCAGCAGCTTACTAGCGGGCAGCTCCTACGAGCAGTACTTC; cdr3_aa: CASSLLAGSSYEQYF
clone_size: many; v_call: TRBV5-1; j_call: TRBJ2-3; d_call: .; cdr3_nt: TGCGCCAGCAGCAATATGCAGGGGTCCACAGATACGCAGTATTTT; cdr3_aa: CASSNMQGSTDTQYF
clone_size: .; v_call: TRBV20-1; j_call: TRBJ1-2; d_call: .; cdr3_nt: TGCAGTGCTCCCCTTGAACCGGGTCATGGCTACACCTTC; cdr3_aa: CSAPLEPGHGYTF
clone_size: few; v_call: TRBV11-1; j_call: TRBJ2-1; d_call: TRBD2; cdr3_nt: TGTGCCAGCAGCTTACCCAGACTAGCGGGAGGTGGCTCCTACAATGAGCAGTTCTTC; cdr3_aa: CASSLPRLAGGGSYNEQFF
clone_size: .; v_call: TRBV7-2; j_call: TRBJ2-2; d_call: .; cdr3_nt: TGTGCCAGCAGCTTAAGCGGAGCGGTTACCGGGGAGCTGTTTTTT; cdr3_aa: CASSLSGAVTGELFF
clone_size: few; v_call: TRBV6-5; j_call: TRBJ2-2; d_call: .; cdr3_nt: TGTGCCAGCAGTTACGGGGGGGGCGCGGGGCCCACCGGGGAGCTGTTTTTT; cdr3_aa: CASSYGGGAGPTGELFF
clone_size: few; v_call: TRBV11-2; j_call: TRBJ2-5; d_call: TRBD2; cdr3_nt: TGTGCCAGCAGGACTAGCGCACTCCAAGAGACCCAGTACTTC; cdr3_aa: CASRTSALQETQYF
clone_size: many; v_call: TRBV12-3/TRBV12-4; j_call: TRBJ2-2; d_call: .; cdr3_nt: TGTGCCAGCAGTTTACGGGGGTGGAACACCGGGGAGCTGTTTTTT; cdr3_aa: CASSLRGWNTGELFF
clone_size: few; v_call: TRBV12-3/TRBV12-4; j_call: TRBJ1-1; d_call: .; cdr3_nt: TGTGCCAGCAGGTTAATCCAACACACTGAAGCTTTCTTT; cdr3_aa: CASRLIQHTEAFF
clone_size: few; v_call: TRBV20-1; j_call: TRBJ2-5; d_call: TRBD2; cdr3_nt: TGCAGTGCTGCCACTAGCGGGAGTAAGACCCAGTACTTC; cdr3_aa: CSAATSGSKTQYF
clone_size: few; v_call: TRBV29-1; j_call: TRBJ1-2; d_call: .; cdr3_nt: TGCAGCGTTGAAGGGACAGTTGATTCGTATGGCTACACCTTC; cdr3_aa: CSVEGTVDSYGYTF
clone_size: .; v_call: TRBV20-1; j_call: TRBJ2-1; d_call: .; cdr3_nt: TGCAGTGCTAGAGATCCGCAGGGGGGTTACAATGAGCAGTTCTTC; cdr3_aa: CSARDPQGGYNEQFF
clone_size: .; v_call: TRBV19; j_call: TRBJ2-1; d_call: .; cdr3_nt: TGTGCCAGTAGTATAACGGGCCGGGAGCAGTTCTTC; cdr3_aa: CASSITGREQFF
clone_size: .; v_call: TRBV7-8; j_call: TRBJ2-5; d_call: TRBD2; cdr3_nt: TGTGCCAGCAGCTTAGTGGGAGGGAGGACAGAGACCCAGTACTTC; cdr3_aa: CASSLVGGRTETQYF
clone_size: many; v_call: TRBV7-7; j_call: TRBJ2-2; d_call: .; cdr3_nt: TGTGCCAGCAGCTTCAAACCGGGAGACAGGGACACCGGGGAGCTGTTTTTT; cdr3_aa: CASSFKPGDRDTGELFF
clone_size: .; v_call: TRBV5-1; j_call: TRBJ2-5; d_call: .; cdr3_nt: TGCGCCAGCCAACGAGATTACCAAGAGACCCAGTACTTC; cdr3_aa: CASQRDYQETQYF
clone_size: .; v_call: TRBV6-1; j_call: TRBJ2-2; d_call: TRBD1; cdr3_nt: TGTGCCAGCAGTGGCAGGGGGCATCGGGGCGGGGAGCTGTTTTTT; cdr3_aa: CASSGRGHRGGELFF
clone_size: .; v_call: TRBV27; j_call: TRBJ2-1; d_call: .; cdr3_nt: TGTGCCAGCAGTTCCCCCCCTCACTCCTACAATGAGCAGTTCTTC; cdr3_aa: CASSSPPHSYNEQFF
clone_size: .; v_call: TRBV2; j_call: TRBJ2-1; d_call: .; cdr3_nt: TGTGCCAGTAGCGGAGGACTAAGCTCCTACAATGAGCAGTTCTTC; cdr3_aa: CASSGGLSSYNEQFF
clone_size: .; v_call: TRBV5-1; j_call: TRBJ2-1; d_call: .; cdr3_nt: TGCGCCAGCAGCCCGACAGTGGCCGATGAGCAGTTCTTC; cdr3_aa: CASSPTVADEQFF
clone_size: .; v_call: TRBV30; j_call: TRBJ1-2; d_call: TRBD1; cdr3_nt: TGTGCCTCAACAGGGGGTGATAGCTACACCTTC; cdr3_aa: CASTGGDSYTF
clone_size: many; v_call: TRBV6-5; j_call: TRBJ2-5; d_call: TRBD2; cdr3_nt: TGTGCCAGCAGTTACAGGGCTAGCGGGGCTCAAACCCAGTACTTC; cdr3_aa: CASSYRASGAQTQYF
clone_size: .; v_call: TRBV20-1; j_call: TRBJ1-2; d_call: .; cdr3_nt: TGCAGTGCTACCCGACAGAGCTATGGCTACACCTTC; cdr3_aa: CSATRQSYGYTF
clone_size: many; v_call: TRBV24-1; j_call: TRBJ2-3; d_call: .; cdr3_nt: TGTGCCACCGCAGTAAGGGGGGCAGATACGCAGTATTTT; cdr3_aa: CATAVRGADTQYF
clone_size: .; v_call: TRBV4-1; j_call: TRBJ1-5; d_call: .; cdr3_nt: TGCGCCAGCAGCCAAGATCTAGAGGGTTACCAGCATTTT; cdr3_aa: CASSQDLEGYQHF
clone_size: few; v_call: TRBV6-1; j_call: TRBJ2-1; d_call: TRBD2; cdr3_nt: TGTGCCAGCAGGTGGACTAGCGGGAGGGCCTACAATGAGCAGTTCTTC; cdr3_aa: CASRWTSGRAYNEQFF
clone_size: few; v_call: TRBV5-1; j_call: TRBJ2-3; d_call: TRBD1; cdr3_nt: TGCGCCAGCAGCTTAACAGGGGCGCAGGATACGCAGTATTTT; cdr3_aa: CASSLTGAQDTQYF
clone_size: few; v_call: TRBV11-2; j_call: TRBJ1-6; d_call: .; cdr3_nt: TGTGCCAGCAGCTTAGGCACGAATTCACCCCTCCACTTT; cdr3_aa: CASSLGTNSPLHF
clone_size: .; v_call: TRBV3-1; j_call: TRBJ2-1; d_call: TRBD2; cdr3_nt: TGTGCCAGCAGCCAAGATGGGGGACTAGCGGGAGTTATGTTCTCCTACAATGAGCAGTTCTTC; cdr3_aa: CASSQDGGLAGVMFSYNEQFF
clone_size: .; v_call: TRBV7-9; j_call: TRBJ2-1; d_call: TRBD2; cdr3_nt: TGTGCCAGCAGCCTCGGACTAGCAGACGGCAATGAGCAGTTCTTC; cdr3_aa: CASSLGLADGNEQFF
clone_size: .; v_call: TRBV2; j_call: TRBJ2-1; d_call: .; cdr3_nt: TGTGCCAGCAGTGAATCCAGCTTTACCTACAATGAGCAGTTCTTC; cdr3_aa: CASSESSFTYNEQFF
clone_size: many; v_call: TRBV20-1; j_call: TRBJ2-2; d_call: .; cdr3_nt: TGCAGTGCTAGAGATCTTAGCGGGAACACCGGGGAGCTGTTTTTT; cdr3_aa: CSARDLSGNTGELFF
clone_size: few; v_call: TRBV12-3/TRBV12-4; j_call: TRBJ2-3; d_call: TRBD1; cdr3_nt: TGTGCCAGCAGTCTGTCGGGACAGGGCACAGATACGCAGTATTTT; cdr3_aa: CASSLSGQGTDTQYF
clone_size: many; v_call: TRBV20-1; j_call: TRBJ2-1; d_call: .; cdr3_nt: TGCAGTGCTCGGTGGGAGAGGAATGAGCAGTTCTTC; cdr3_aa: CSARWERNEQFF
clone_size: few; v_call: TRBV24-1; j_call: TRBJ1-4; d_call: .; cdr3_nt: TGTGCCACCAGTGATTTAGGGCAGGGGCCTCCAGCAACTAATGAAAAACTGTTTTTT; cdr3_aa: CATSDLGQGPPATNEKLFF
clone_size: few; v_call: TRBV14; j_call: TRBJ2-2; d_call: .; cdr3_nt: TGTGCCAGCAGCCAAGAACTTACTAGCTTGGGCACCGGGGAGCTGTTTTTT; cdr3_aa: CASSQELTSLGTGELFF
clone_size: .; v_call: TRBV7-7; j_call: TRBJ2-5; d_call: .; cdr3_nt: TGTGCCAGCAGCTTAACCCAGGCCCAGGGGGAGACCCAGTACTTC; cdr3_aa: CASSLTQAQGETQYF
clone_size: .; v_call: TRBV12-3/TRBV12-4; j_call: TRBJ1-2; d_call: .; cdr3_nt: TGTGCCAGCAGCTGGGGGGGAGACTATGGCTACACCTTC; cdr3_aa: CASSWGGDYGYTF
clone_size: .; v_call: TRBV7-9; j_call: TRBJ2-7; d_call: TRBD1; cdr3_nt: TGTGCCAGCAGCTTTCAGGGGGTCAACGAGCAGTACTTC; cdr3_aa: CASSFQGVNEQYF
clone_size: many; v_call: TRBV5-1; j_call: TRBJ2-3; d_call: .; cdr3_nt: TGCGCCAGCAGCCCTAACTACCCCGGAGATACGCAGTATTTT; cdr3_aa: CASSPNYPGDTQYF
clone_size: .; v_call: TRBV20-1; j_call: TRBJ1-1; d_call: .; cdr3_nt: TGCAGTGCTAGAGGCAGGGTAGATCAGGGAACCGAAGCTTTCTTT; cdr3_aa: CSARGRVDQGTEAFF
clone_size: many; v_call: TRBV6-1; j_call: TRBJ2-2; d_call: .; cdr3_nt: TGTGCCAGCATGGCGGGCTTCTACACCGGGGAGCTGTTTTTT; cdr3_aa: CASMAGFYTGELFF
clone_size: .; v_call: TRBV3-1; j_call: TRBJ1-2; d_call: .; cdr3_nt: TGTGCCAGCAGCCGTGCAGGCCTCTATGGCTACACCTTC; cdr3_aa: CASSRAGLYGYTF